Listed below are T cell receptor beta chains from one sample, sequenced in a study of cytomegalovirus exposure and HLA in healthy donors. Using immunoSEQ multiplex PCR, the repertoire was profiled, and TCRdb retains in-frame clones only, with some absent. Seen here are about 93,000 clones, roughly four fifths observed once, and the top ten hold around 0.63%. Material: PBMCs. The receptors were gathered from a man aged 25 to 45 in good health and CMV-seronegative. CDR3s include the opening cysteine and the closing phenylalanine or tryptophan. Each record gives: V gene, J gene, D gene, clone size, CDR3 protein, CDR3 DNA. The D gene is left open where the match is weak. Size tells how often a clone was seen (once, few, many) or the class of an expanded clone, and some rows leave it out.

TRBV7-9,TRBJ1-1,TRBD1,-,CASSLGIQGATEAFF,TGTGCCAGCAGCTTAGGGATACAGGGGGCAACTGAAGCTTTCTTT
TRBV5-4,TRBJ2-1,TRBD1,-,CASSISGTGNEQFF,TGTGCCAGCAGCATCTCCGGGACAGGCAATGAGCAGTTCTTC
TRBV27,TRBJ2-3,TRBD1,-,CASSLSDRADTQYF,TGTGCCAGCAGTTTATCCGACAGGGCAGATACGCAGTATTTT
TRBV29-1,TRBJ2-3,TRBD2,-,CSVLRLGRGTSGRRWTDTQYF,TGCAGCGTCCTCCGTCTGGGGAGAGGGACTAGCGGGAGAAGGTGGACAGATACGCAGTATTTT
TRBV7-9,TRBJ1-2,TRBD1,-,CASSSETGRYGYTF,TGTGCCAGCAGCTCCGAGACAGGGCGGTATGGCTACACCTTC
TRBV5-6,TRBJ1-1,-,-,CASSLGQGIMNTEAFF,TGTGCCAGCAGCTTGGGCCAGGGGATAATGAACACTGAAGCTTTCTTT
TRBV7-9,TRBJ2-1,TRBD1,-,CASNFLTGDNEQFF,TGTGCCAGCAACTTTCTTACAGGGGACAATGAGCAGTTCTTC
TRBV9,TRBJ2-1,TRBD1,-,CASTPRGRGNIINEQFF,TGTGCCAGCACCCCCAGGGGGCGCGGGAACATCATCAATGAGCAGTTCTTC
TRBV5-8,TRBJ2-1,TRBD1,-,CASSLGQGRYNEQFF,TGTGCCAGCAGCTTAGGACAGGGGCGATACAATGAGCAGTTCTTC
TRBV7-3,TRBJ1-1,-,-,CASSPYSSAEAFF,TGTGCCAGCAGCCCTTATTCAAGCGCTGAAGCTTTCTTT
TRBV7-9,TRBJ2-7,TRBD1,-,CASTQPDRENHEQYF,TGTGCCAGCACCCAACCGGACAGGGAGAACCACGAGCAGTACTTC
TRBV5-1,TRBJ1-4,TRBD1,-,CASSWGTGGRRYEKLFF,TGCGCCAGCAGCTGGGGGACAGGGGGCCGCCGGTATGAAAAACTGTTTTTT
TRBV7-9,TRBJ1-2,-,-,CASSLSVRDGANGYTF,TGTGCCAGCAGCCTCTCAGTCAGGGATGGTGCAAATGGCTACACCTTC
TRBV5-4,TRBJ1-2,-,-,CASSLDRGASYGYTF,TGTGCCAGCAGCTTGGATCGGGGGGCGAGCTATGGCTACACCTTC
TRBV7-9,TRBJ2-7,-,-,CASSSSGTYEQYF,TGTGCCAGCAGCTCCTCAGGAACTTACGAGCAGTACTTC
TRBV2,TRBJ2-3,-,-,CASSELVASDTQYF,TGTGCCAGCAGTGAACTGGTAGCGTCAGATACGCAGTATTTT
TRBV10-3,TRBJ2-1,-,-,CAIQGLSYNEQFF,TGTGCCATCCAGGGTCTTTCCTACAATGAGCAGTTCTTC
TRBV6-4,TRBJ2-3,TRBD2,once,CASSEQTSGVTDTQYF,TGTGCCAGCAGTGAACAGACTAGCGGGGTCACAGATACGCAGTATTTT
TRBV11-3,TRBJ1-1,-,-,CASSLGSRVRNTEAFF,TGTGCCAGCAGCTTAGGCTCCCGGGTCCGGAACACTGAAGCTTTCTTT
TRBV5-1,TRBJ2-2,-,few,CASSQGVGADGELFF,TGCGCCAGCAGCCAGGGCGTTGGGGCGGACGGGGAGCTGTTTTTT
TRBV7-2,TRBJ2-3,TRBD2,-,CASSLTSGRSTDTQYF,TGTGCCAGCAGCTTAACTAGCGGGAGGTCCACAGATACGCAGTATTTT
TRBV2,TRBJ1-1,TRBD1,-,CASKMDRGDTEAFF,TGTGCCAGCAAAATGGACAGGGGGGACACTGAAGCTTTCTTT
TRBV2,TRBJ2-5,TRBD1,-,CASHRDSQETQYF,TGTGCCAGCCACCGGGACAGCCAAGAGACCCAGTACTTC
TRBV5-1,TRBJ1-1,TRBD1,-,CASSLRQGSGNTEAFF,TGCGCCAGCAGCCTCAGACAGGGCTCGGGGAACACTGAAGCTTTCTTT
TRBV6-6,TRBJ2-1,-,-,CASSGGSYNEQFF,TGTGCCAGCAGTGGGGGGAGTTACAATGAGCAGTTCTTC
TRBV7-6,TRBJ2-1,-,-,CASSLGPDSSYNEQFF,TGTGCCAGCAGCTTAGGGCCCGACAGCTCCTACAATGAGCAGTTCTTC
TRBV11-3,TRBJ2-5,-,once,CASSLGGENQETQYF,TGTGCCAGCAGCTTAGGGGGGGAGAACCAAGAGACCCAGTACTTC
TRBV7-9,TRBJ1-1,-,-,CASSFPGNTEAFF,TGTGCCAGCAGCTTCCCAGGGAACACTGAAGCTTTCTTT
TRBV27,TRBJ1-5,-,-,CASSSAGPNQPQHF,TGTGCCAGCAGTTCGGCGGGGCCCAATCAGCCCCAGCATTTT
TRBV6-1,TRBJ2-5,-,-,CASSEPGFQTQYF,TGTGCCAGCAGTGAACCAGGGTTTCAGACCCAGTACTTC
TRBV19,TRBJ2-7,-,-,CASSPYVSSYEQYF,TGTGCCAGTAGTCCATATGTGAGCTCCTACGAGCAGTACTTC
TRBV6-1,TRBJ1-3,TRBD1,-,CASSTRQGGNTIYF,TGTGCCAGCAGTACCCGACAGGGCGGAAACACCATATATTTT
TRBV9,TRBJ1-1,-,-,CASSEEDWGVEAEAFF,TGTGCCAGCAGCGAGGAGGATTGGGGGGTGGAGGCTGAAGCTTTCTTT
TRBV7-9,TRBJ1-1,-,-,CASSFEERRADTEAFF,TGTGCCAGCAGCTTTGAGGAAAGGAGGGCGGACACTGAAGCTTTCTTT
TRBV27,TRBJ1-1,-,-,CASSNLMGVGNKRDTEAFF,TGTGCCAGCAGTAACCTGATGGGGGTGGGAAATAAGCGGGACACTGAAGCTTTCTTT
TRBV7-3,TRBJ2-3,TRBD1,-,CASSSTGGATDTQYF,TGTGCCAGCAGCTCGACAGGGGGCGCTACAGATACGCAGTATTTT
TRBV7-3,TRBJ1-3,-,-,CASSLMAGSGNTIYF,TGTGCCAGCAGCTTAATGGCTGGCTCTGGAAACACCATATATTTT
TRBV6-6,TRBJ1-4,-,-,CASSQTRGSNEKLFF,TGTGCCAGCAGTCAGACCCGCGGGAGTAATGAAAAACTGTTTTTT
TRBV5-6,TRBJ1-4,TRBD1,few,CASSFGTGQGVREKLFF,TGTGCCAGCAGCTTCGGTACGGGACAGGGCGTACGGGAAAAACTGTTTTTT
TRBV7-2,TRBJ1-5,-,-,CASSPPGGNQPQHF,TGTGCCAGCAGCCCCCCGGGGGGGAATCAGCCCCAGCATTTT
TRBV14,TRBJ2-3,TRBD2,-,CASSQILAGGPRTQYF,TGTGCCAGCAGCCAAATCCTGGCGGGAGGGCCTCGTACGCAGTATTTT
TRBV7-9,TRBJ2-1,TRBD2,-,CSSIGAGGEQFF,TGTTCCAGCATTGGTGCGGGGGGTGAGCAGTTCTTC
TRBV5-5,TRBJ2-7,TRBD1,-,CASSYPGQTYEQYF,TGTGCCAGCAGCTACCCGGGACAGACCTACGAGCAGTACTTC
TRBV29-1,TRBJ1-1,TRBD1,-,CSAPDRVATEAFF,TGCAGCGCTCCGGACAGGGTCGCCACTGAAGCTTTCTTT
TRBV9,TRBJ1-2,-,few,CASSTGGGSPLYGYTF,TGTGCCAGCAGCACCGGGGGGGGATCCCCTCTCTATGGCTACACCTTC
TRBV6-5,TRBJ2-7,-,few,CASSYYGPSYEQYF,TGTGCCAGCAGTTACTATGGTCCCTCCTACGAGCAGTACTTC
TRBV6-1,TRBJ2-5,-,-,CASSEEGVETQYF,TGTGCCAGCAGTGAAGAGGGAGTGGAGACCCAGTACTTC
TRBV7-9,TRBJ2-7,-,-,CASSWGQSYEQYF,TGTGCCAGCAGCTGGGGACAATCCTACGAGCAGTACTTC
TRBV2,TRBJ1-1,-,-,CASSEALHEAFF,TGTGCCAGCAGTGAAGCGCTTCACGAGGCTTTCTTT
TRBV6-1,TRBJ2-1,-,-,CASRSGGYNEQFF,TGTGCCAGCAGGAGCGGCGGGTACAATGAGCAGTTCTTC
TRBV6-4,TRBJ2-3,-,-,CASIWVAPGADTQYF,TGTGCCAGCATTTGGGTAGCACCGGGGGCAGATACGCAGTATTTT
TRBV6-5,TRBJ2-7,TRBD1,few,CATSGTGVTYEQYF,TGTGCCACTTCGGGGACAGGGGTAACCTACGAGCAGTACTTC
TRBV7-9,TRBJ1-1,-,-,CASSLGRAGNSMNTEAFF,TGTGCCAGCAGCTTAGGGCGGGCCGGGAACTCGATGAACACTGAAGCTTTCTTT